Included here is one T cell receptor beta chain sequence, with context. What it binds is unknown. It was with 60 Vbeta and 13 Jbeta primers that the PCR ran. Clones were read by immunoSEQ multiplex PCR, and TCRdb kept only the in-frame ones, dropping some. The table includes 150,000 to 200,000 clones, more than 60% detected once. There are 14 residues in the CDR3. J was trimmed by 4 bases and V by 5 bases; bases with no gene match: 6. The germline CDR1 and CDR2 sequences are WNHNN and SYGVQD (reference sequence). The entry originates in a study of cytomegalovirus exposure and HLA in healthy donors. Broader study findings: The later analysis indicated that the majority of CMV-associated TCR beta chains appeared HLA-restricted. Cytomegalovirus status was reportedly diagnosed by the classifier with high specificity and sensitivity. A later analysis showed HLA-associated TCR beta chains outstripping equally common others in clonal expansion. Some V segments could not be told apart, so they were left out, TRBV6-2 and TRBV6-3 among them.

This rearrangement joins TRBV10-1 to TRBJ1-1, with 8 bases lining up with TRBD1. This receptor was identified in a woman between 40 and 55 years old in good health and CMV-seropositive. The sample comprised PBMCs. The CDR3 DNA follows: TGCGCCAGCAGTTCAGGGGGCAGGGGCACTGAAGCTTTCTTT. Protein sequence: CASSSGGRGTEAFF.